Each of the 29 T cell receptor beta chains below was sequenced from the same sample in a study of blood T cell repertoires in COVID-19. Libraries were prepared by immunoSEQ multiplex PCR; TCRdb keeps only in-frame clonotypes and omits some of them. The sample records 360,000 or so clones, 90% being singletons. The specimen was peripheral blood. Source of these receptors: a man aged 18 to 35 with active or convalescent COVID-19.

The chain links TRBV27 to TRBJ2-1; TRBD2 matches 12 bases. CDR3 length: 17 residues. J gave up 0 bases and V 6 bases, and 6 bases lay outside the gene matches. Germline V gene sequence: CDR1 MNHEY, CDR2 SMNVEV (reference sequence). CDR3 protein: CASRLRLAGVSYNEQFF. The DNA of the CDR3 is TGTGCCAGCAGACTTCGACTAGCGGGGGTCTCCTACAATGAGCAGTTCTTC.

This clone was observed once. V gene TRBV28 combines with J gene TRBJ1-2, with TRBD1 as a possible D gene (6 bases). With 1 base removed from V and 4 bases from J, the gap between germline ends came to 13 bases. The length of the CDR3 is 15 residues. Per the germline V gene, CDR1 is MDHEN and CDR2 is SYDVKM. CDR3 nucleotides: TGTGCCAGCAGTTTATCGGACAGAGCGTTCTATGGCTACACCTTC. Amino acids: CASSLSDRAFYGYTF.

The rearrangement uses TRBV18 and TRBJ1-2; the match to TRBD1 covers 9 bases. Germline loops: CDR1 KGHSH, CDR2 LQKENI. CDR3 length: 15 residues. With V trimmed by 0 bases and J by 3 bases, 2 bases remained unmatched. The CDR3 region has the DNA TGTGCCAGCTCACCACCGGGACAGGGAGACTATGGCTACACCTTC. Translating gives CASSPPGQGDYGYTF.

The J gene is TRBJ2-1, the V gene TRBV27; 12 bases map to TRBD2. The CDR3 is 18 amino acids. Germline assignment: CDR1 MNHEY and CDR2 SMNVEV (reference sequence). V dropped 7 bases and J dropped 0; count of bases not matched to a gene: 10. This CDR3 is CASTMGLAGPSSYNEQFF. The CDR3 DNA is TGTGCCAGCACCATGGGACTAGCGGGCCCTAGCTCCTACAATGAGCAGTTCTTC.

The chain is built from TRBV27 and TRBJ2-1; D might be TRBD1 (6 bases). Germline lookup yields CDR1 MNHEY and CDR2 SMNVEV (reference sequence). The CDR3 runs 14 residues. Deletions cut 4 bases from V and 8 bases from J, with 15 bases between. This CDR3 is CASSSETGYHEQFF. The CDR3, as DNA: TGTGCCAGCAGTTCAGAGACAGGATATCATGAGCAGTTCTTC.

This clone was recorded once. This chain joins TRBV11-1 and TRBJ1-1, with 8 bases aligning to TRBD1. From germline, CDR1 is SGHAT and CDR2 FQDESV (reference sequence). V gave up 3 bases and J gave up 1 base; unmatched junction bases: 4. This CDR3 contains 15 residues. The CDR3 region has the DNA TGTGCCAGCAGCTTTTCAGGGACAGGGAACACTGAAGCTTTCTTT. Amino acid sequence: CASSFSGTGNTEAFF.

The gene calls are TRBV9 and TRBJ2-3; D perhaps matches TRBD1 (5 bases). Germline loops: CDR1 SGDLS, CDR2 YYNGEE. There are 15 residues in the CDR3. V lost 3 bases, J lost 0 bases, and 11 bases lay in between. This CDR3 reads CASSADRKSTDTQYF. The CDR3 DNA sequence: TGTGCCAGCAGCGCCGACAGAAAGAGCACAGATACGCAGTATTTT.

The chain carries TRBV12-5 and TRBJ2-3; TRBD2 is a possible D gene (6 bases). Trimming stripped 2 bases from V and 1 base from J, with 16 bases between. The CDR3 is 17 amino acids. CDR1 LGHNT and CDR2 FRNRAP come from the germline V gene. CDR3 region: CASGLTQNSGGTDTQYF. CDR3 DNA sequence: TGTGCTAGTGGTTTGACCCAAAATTCGGGGGGCACAGATACGCAGTATTTT.

The CDR3 loop reads CASSQDWGTSGGSTDTQYF. The CDR3 coding sequence is TGCGCCAGCAGCCAAGATTGGGGGACTAGCGGGGGTAGCACAGATACGCAGTATTTT. The chain joins TRBV4-3 to TRBJ2-3; TRBD2 matches 14 bases. CDR1 is LGHNA, CDR2 YSLEER, per germline. Trimming removed 0 bases from V and 0 bases from J; junction bases left unmatched: 5. The CDR3 totals 19 residues.

The gene calls are TRBV19 and TRBJ1-5; possible D gene TRBD1, 5 bases. This CDR3 has 14 amino acids. V lost 11 bases and J 0 bases, leaving 14 bases between the germline ends. Germline V gene data show CDR1 as LNHDA and CDR2 as SQIVND (reference sequence). Here the CDR3 reads CAAHWGLSNQPQHF. In DNA form, the CDR3 reads TGTGCCGCCCACTGGGGACTTAGCAATCAGCCCCAGCATTTT.

The chain recombines TRBV7-2 with TRBJ2-3; D possibly corresponds to TRBD1 (6 bases). Trimming stripped 4 bases from V and 7 bases from J, with 18 bases between. Per germline, CDR1 SGHTA and CDR2 FQGNSA. This CDR3 spans 15 amino acids. For the CDR3, the DNA is TGTGCCAGCAGCTCGCGGACAGAAGGAATAAATACGCAGTATTTT. Translated: CASSSRTEGINTQYF.

The rearrangement links TRBV27 to TRBJ2-7; 14 bases fit TRBD2. J gave up 2 bases and V 3 bases, and 6 bases lay outside the gene matches. CDR3 length: 17 amino acids. CDR1 is MNHEY and CDR2 is SMNVEV in the germline V gene (reference sequence). CDR3 bases: TGTGCCAGCAGTTTTCACCGACTAGCGGGAGGGACCTACGAGCAGTACTTC. It codes for CASSFHRLAGGTYEQYF.

The chain combines TRBV27 with TRBJ1-2; 10 positions agree with TRBD1. V lost 5 bases to trimming and J lost 4 bases; unmatched junction nucleotides: 7. Germline V CDR1 and CDR2: MNHEY, SMNVEV (reference sequence). The CDR3 is 15 residues long. CDR3 nucleotide sequence: TGTGCCAGCAGTCCAGACAGGGGGCAGAGCTATGGCTACACCTTC. It codes for CASSPDRGQSYGYTF.

The rearrangement joins TRBV7-6 to TRBJ1-4; D might be TRBD1 (5 bases). The V gene lost 4 bases and the J gene lost 2 bases, with 11 bases spanning the gap. The germline V gene encodes CDR1 SGHVS and CDR2 FNYEAQ. The CDR3 is 15 residues long. The CDR3 region has the DNA TGTGCCAGCAGCTCAGGGATAGGGACTAATGAAAAACTGTTTTTT. Its translation: CASSSGIGTNEKLFF.

This clone was observed a few times. This chain uses TRBV6-5 with TRBJ1-1, with a tentative D call TRBD1 (5 bases). Germline V gene data show CDR1 as MNHEY and CDR2 as SVGAGI. This CDR3 contains 15 residues. Trimming took off 8 bases at V and 0 bases at J, with 16 bases between the two ends. CDR3 coding DNA: TGTGCCAGCGGACAAACAGGAGCAATGAACACTGAAGCTTTCTTT. Amino acids: CASGQTGAMNTEAFF.

The chain couples TRBV27 to TRBJ1-1; D gene unclear. Germline V lookup: CDR1 MNHEY, CDR2 SMNVEV (reference sequence). V was shortened by 1 base and J by 8 bases, with 11 bases between the two germline ends. This CDR3 has 13 residues. The CDR3 nucleotides read TGTGCCAGCAGTTTATTATCGGGTTTGGAAGCTTTCTTT. As protein: CASSLLSGLEAFF.

This clone was counted between two and nine times. V gene TRBV5-6 combines with J gene TRBJ2-2; TRBD1 matches at 8 bases. Germline V gene lookup returns CDR1 SGHDT and CDR2 YYEEEE. V lost 0 bases to trimming and J lost 8 bases; unmatched junction nucleotides: 9. This CDR3 region has 16 residues. The CDR3 DNA reads TGTGCCAGCAGCTTGGGAGCCAGGGGGCGTTCTGGGGAGCTGTTTTTT. Translating it yields CASSLGARGRSGELFF.

V is TRBV28 and J is TRBJ2-3; a possible D gene is TRBD1 (6 bases). From germline, CDR1 is MDHEN and CDR2 SYDVKM. Trimming pared 8 bases from V and 1 base from J, leaving 19 bases between. The CDR3 is 16 amino acids. The CDR3, as DNA: TGTGCCAGCCACTCTCCGACAGGTTTGGGCACAGATACGCAGTATTTT. This translates into CASHSPTGLGTDTQYF.

The chain combines TRBV27 with TRBJ1-4; TRBD1 is a possible D gene (5 bases). Germline values: CDR1 MNHEY, CDR2 SMNVEV (reference sequence). Trimming cost V 5 bases and J 2 bases, with 15 bases left between them. The CDR3 runs to 16 residues. DNA of the CDR3: TGTGCCAGCAGTCCCCGTCCGGAGGGGACTAATGAAAAACTGTTTTTT. Translation gives CASSPRPEGTNEKLFF.

The genes are TRBV6-5 and TRBJ1-1; D perhaps matches TRBD1 (5 bases). V lost 6 bases to trimming and J lost 0 bases, with 14 bases between them. The germline CDR1 and CDR2 sequences are MNHEY and SVGAGI. The CDR3 has 15 residues. The CDR3 protein is CASRQRGTMNTEAFF. In DNA form, the CDR3 reads TGTGCCAGCAGGCAACGGGGGACTATGAACACTGAAGCTTTCTTT.

This clone is a singleton in its sample. The chain uses TRBV3-1 (or the pseudogene TRBV3-2) and TRBJ2-1; 7 bases agree with TRBD2. The CDR3 totals 15 residues. Looked up from germline, CDR1 is LGHDT and CDR2 is YNNKEL (reference sequence). The ends lost 3 bases at V and 3 bases at J; junction bases unmatched: 5. The CDR3 nucleotides are TGTGCCAGCAGCCAGGCGGGAGCTTTCTACAATGAGCAGTTCTTC. Protein product: CASSQAGAFYNEQFF.

This chain links TRBV18 with TRBJ1-2, with D maybe TRBD1 (6 bases). The CDR3 has 13 residues. Germline V gene data show CDR1 as KGHSH and CDR2 as LQKENI. Trimming pared 4 bases from V and 8 bases from J, leaving 14 bases between. The CDR3 is CASSQRTAEGYTF. The DNA for the CDR3 is TGTGCCAGCTCACAACGGACAGCGGAAGGCTACACCTTC.

The chain combines TRBV7-2 with TRBJ2-2; 7 bases are a match to TRBD2. V shed 5 bases, J shed 8 bases, and the junction held 14 bases outside the gene matches. Germline V gene lookup returns CDR1 SGHTA and CDR2 FQGNSA. The CDR3 extends over 16 amino acids. CDR3 loop: CASSLTRDYRKGELFF. CDR3 bases: TGTGCCAGCAGCCTCACCCGGGACTACAGGAAGGGGGAGCTGTTTTTT.

Here the CDR3 DNA reads TGTGCCAGCAGCCTCGGACTAGCGGCACCCACCGGGGAGCTGTTTTTT. It encodes CASSLGLAAPTGELFF. The rearrangement uses TRBV11-2 and TRBJ2-2, with 10 bases identical to TRBD2. Germline-derived CDR1 and CDR2 are SGHAT and FQNNGV. The length of the CDR3 is 16 residues. The V and J ends lost 5 bases and 4 bases, in that order; junction bases with no gene match: 7.

CDR3 bases: TGTGCCAGCAGACCTCCACCCGACAGGGGAAACACTGAAGCTTTCTTT. It translates to CASRPPPDRGNTEAFF. The chain uses TRBV14 and TRBJ1-1, with 8 bases that match TRBD1. CDR1 SGHDN and CDR2 FVKESK come from the germline V gene. The trim removed 6 bases at V and 2 bases at J, leaving 11 bases unmatched. The CDR3 sequence is 16 residues long. Full variable domain (remainder filled in from reference TRBV14 and TRBJ1-1): EAGVTQFPSHSVIEKGQTVTLRCDPISGHDNLYWYRRVMGKEIKFLLHFVKESKQDESGMPNNRFLAERTGGTYSTLKVQPAELEDSGVYFCASRPPPDRGNTEAFFGQGTRLTVV.

The V call is TRBV12-3 or TRBV12-4, the J call TRBJ2-7; no reliable D call. Trimming removed 6 bases from V and 12 bases from J, with 12 bases in between. This CDR3 has 10 amino acids. The CDR3 here is CASRGPITYF. The CDR3 bases are TGTGCCAGCAGGGGCCCCATTACGTACTTC.

The chain carries TRBV7-6 and TRBJ1-4, with no clear D. CDR3 length equals 18 residues. The V end lost 1 base, the J end lost 0 bases, and 15 bases lay between the germline ends. Germline CDR1 is SGHVS and CDR2 is FNYEAQ. The CDR3 here is CASSLGPGEMATNEKLFF. The CDR3 bases are TGTGCCAGCAGCTTAGGGCCTGGGGAGATGGCAACTAATGAAAAACTGTTTTTT.

This clone came up once. V is TRBV2 and J is TRBJ2-5; 14 nucleotides agree with TRBD2. The CDR3 runs to 18 residues. Per germline, CDR1 SNHLY and CDR2 FYNNEI. J lost 1 base, V lost 1 base, and 5 bases had no gene match. DNA of the CDR3: TGTGCCAGCAGTGAAGGAGGACTAGCGGGGGGCCTCCAAGAGACCCAGTACTTC. Translating gives CASSEGGLAGGLQETQYF.

A few counts support this clone. The rearrangement joins TRBV7-9 to TRBJ1-2, with TRBD1 identical over 9 bases. The CDR3 runs 13 residues. Germline V gene sequence: CDR1 SEHNR, CDR2 FQNEAQ (reference sequence). The junction had 6 bases not matched to a gene; V was cut back by 10 bases and J by 3 bases. This CDR3 is CATIRTGDYGYTF. Here the CDR3 DNA reads TGTGCCACCATAAGGACAGGGGACTATGGCTACACCTTC.